This T cell receptor beta chain is drawn from a study of blood T cell repertoires in COVID-19. CDR3 length equals 13 residues. Per germline, CDR1 SNHLY and CDR2 FYNNEI. V lost 5 bases to trimming and J lost 0 bases, with 5 bases between them. Clones were read by immunoSEQ multiplex PCR, and TCRdb kept only the in-frame ones, dropping some. The table has about 140,000 clones, approximately 86% seen once. This chain connects TRBV2 to TRBJ1-5; D remains unclear. This clonotype was obtained from a human donor in a cohort sampled during active COVID-19. The sample was peripheral blood. The CDR3 DNA is TGTGCCAGCAGTATACATAGCAATCAGCCCCAGCATTTT. This sequence encodes CASSIHSNQPQHF.